The 25 T cell receptor beta chains given below trace back to one sample, sequenced in a study of T cell responses to AZD1222 COVID-19 vaccine (dated by TCRdb to the early 2020s). The sample's time point label, in plain terms: about 28 days (+/-7) after the second vaccine dose. Receptors were amplified or captured by the immunoSEQ multiplex PCR assay. The clones in this table, taken by TCRdb from immuneACCESS, are in-frame only. Not every clone is retained; where verified, under half of the shortfall comes from an unresolved V gene, and the cause of the rest is unknown. This sample is represented by about 120,000 clones; more than 65% of them were singletons. Together, the top ten hold around a quarter of the sample. This sample comprised peripheral blood, obtained 28 days after the second AZD1222 dose. The receptors derive from an adult who received the AZD1222 COVID-19 vaccine.

The chain has TRBV19 and TRBJ2-7; tentatively, D is TRBD1 (5 bases). V gave up 1 base and J gave up 3 bases, with 10 bases separating them. Looked up from germline, CDR1 is LNHDA and CDR2 is SQIVND (reference sequence). The length of the CDR3 is 14 residues. The CDR3 region has the DNA TGTGCCAGTAGTATAGCAGGGAAGGGCTACGAGCAGTACTTC. This translates into CASSIAGKGYEQYF.

This clone showed up just once. The CDR3 protein is CASSRSREYEQYF. In DNA form, the CDR3 reads TGTGCCAGTAGTAGGAGCAGGGAGTACGAGCAGTACTTC. The chain combines TRBV19 with TRBJ2-7; D is possibly TRBD1 or TRBD2 (5 bases each). V lost 4 bases to trimming and J lost 4 bases, with 11 bases between them. Germline V lookup: CDR1 LNHDA, CDR2 SQIVND (reference sequence). The CDR3 runs 13 residues.

Here the CDR3 DNA reads TGTGCCAGCAGCGGCAGGACAGGGGACCAAGAGACCCAGTACTTC. Translation gives CASSGRTGDQETQYF. The gene calls are TRBV14 and TRBJ2-5; TRBD1 matches 9 bases. Germline CDR1 reads SGHDN; CDR2 reads FVKESK. The trim removed 5 bases at V and 0 bases at J, leaving 4 bases unmatched. This CDR3 is 15 amino acids long.

V usage is TRBV2 and J usage is TRBJ2-2; 9 bases are a match to TRBD1. CDR1 is SNHLY, CDR2 FYNNEI, per germline. The CDR3 covers 17 residues. Germline trimming cut 4 bases from V and 2 bases from J; bases unmatched to any gene: 8. The CDR3 nucleotides read TGTGCCAGCAGTGGGGCTCGGGACAGGGCTAACACCGGGGAGCTGTTTTTT. As protein: CASSGARDRANTGELFF.

The CDR3, as DNA: TGTGCCAGCAGCAAGGACAGGGTTGATGGCTACACCTTC. As protein: CASSKDRVDGYTF. The chain combines TRBV9 with TRBJ1-2, with 8 positions matching TRBD1. The CDR3 loop spans 13 amino acids. The J segment lost 6 bases and the V segment lost 4 bases, leaving 5 bases of the junction unmatched. From germline, CDR1 is SGDLS and CDR2 YYNGEE.

This chain links TRBV3-1 (or the pseudogene TRBV3-2) with TRBJ2-4; possibly TRBD1 for D (5 bases). Deletions cut 3 bases from V and 5 bases from J, with 14 bases between. Germline CDR1 and CDR2: LGHDT and YNNKEL (reference sequence). The CDR3 runs 15 residues. CDR3 residues: CASSQGGARENIQYF. The DNA for the CDR3 is TGTGCCAGCAGCCAGGGTGGGGCCCGGGAAAACATTCAGTACTTC.

V gene TRBV11-2 combines with J gene TRBJ1-2, with D hard to call. Germline V gene sequence: CDR1 SGHAT, CDR2 FQNNGV. The CDR3 is made up of 14 amino acids. V was trimmed by 1 base and J by 8 bases, leaving 14 bases between them. CDR3 loop: CASSLVGGGGGYTF. In DNA, the CDR3 is TGTGCCAGCAGCTTAGTTGGCGGCGGTGGAGGCTACACCTTC.

V gene TRBV28 combines with J gene TRBJ2-7; D not resolved. V lost 7 bases and J 2 bases, leaving 15 bases between the germline ends. Germline V lookup: CDR1 MDHEN, CDR2 SYDVKM. The CDR3 is 14 residues long. The CDR3 sequence: CASTPNGNTYEQYF. DNA of the CDR3: TGTGCCAGCACCCCCAATGGGAACACCTACGAGCAGTACTTC.

V and J are TRBV3-1 (or the pseudogene TRBV3-2) and TRBJ1-3; D gene uncertain. Germline-derived CDR1 and CDR2 are LGHDT and YNNKEL (reference sequence). The CDR3 totals 12 residues. Trimming cost V 3 bases and J 4 bases, with 4 bases left between them. As DNA, the CDR3 is TGTGCCAGCAGCCAGGCGGGAAACACCATATATTTT. Residues: CASSQAGNTIYF.

This clone was observed a single time. This chain links TRBV5-1 with TRBJ2-1; D gene unclear. The CDR3 has 13 residues. Trimming stripped 5 bases from V and 5 bases from J, with 11 bases between. CDR1 and CDR2 from the germline V gene are SGHRS and YFSETQ. The CDR3 bases are TGCGCCAGCAGTATATCCCGAAACAATGAGCAGTTCTTC. Its translation: CASSISRNNEQFF.

The chain has TRBV7-2 and TRBJ1-2, with 8 bases lining up with TRBD1. V gave up 1 base and J gave up 1 base; unmatched junction bases: 2. In germline, CDR1 is SGHTA, CDR2 FQGNSA. The CDR3 is made up of 15 amino acids. CDR3 sequence (DNA): TGTGCCAGCAGCTTAGGGACAGGGTTTAACTATGGCTACACCTTC. As protein: CASSLGTGFNYGYTF.

Only one count was recorded for this clone. The chain uses TRBV5-4 and TRBJ2-3, with 9 bases aligning to TRBD1. CDR3 size: 15 residues. V lost 4 bases and J lost 2; bases outside the gene matches: 5. CDR1 SGHNT and CDR2 YYREEE come from the germline V gene (reference sequence). CDR3 DNA: TGTGCCAGCAGCACGGGACAGGGCTTCACAGATACGCAGTATTTT. It specifies CASSTGQGFTDTQYF.

This chain links TRBV18 with TRBJ1-1, with D unclear. The CDR3 spans 15 residues. V was cut by 1 base and J by 0 bases, with 9 bases left in between. CDR1 and CDR2 (germline): KGHSH, LQKENI. The CDR3 DNA reads TGTGCCAGCTCACCACACTCCGATGTGAACACTGAAGCTTTCTTT. Protein: CASSPHSDVNTEAFF. Based on the CDR3 plus reference TRBV18 and TRBJ1-1, the full variable domain is NAGVMQNPRHLVRRRGQEARLRCSPMKGHSHVYWYRQLPEEGLKFMVYLQKENIIDESGMPKERFSAEFPKEGPSILRIQQVVRGDSAAYFCASSPHSDVNTEAFFGQGTRLTVV.

J is TRBJ2-2 and V is TRBV9; D uncertain. The V end lost 1 base, the J end lost 6 bases, and 7 bases lay between the germline ends. Germline V gene sequence: CDR1 SGDLS, CDR2 YYNGEE. The CDR3 extends over 13 amino acids. The CDR3 loop is CASSVYSSGELFF. In DNA form, the CDR3 reads TGTGCCAGCAGCGTATATAGCTCCGGGGAGCTGTTTTTT. The whole variable domain, filled in from reference TRBV9 and TRBJ2-2, reads DSGVTQTPKHLITATGQRVTLRCSPRSGDLSVYWYQQSLDQGLQFLIQYYNGEERAKGNILERFSAQQFPDLHSELNLSSLELGDSALYFCASSVYSSGELFFGEGSRLTVL.

The chain uses TRBV7-9 and TRBJ2-1, with D possibly being TRBD1 (5 bases). This CDR3 contains 14 residues. Per germline, CDR1 SEHNR and CDR2 FQNEAQ (reference sequence). With 4 bases removed from V and 3 bases from J, the gap between germline ends came to 10 bases. CDR3 sequence (DNA): TGTGCCAGCAGCTGGGTTGACAGCTACAATGAGCAGTTCTTC. Its translation: CASSWVDSYNEQFF.

The CDR3 region is CASSQAFLGQGFGYTF. The DNA of the CDR3 is TGTGCCAGCAGCCAGGCATTTTTGGGACAGGGGTTTGGCTACACCTTC. The V gene is TRBV7-2, the J gene TRBJ1-2, with TRBD1 identical over 10 bases. The V gene's germline CDR1 is SGHTA and CDR2 FQGNSA. After removal of 5 bases from V and 7 bases from J, the junction contained 13 bases not matched to a gene. The CDR3 sequence is 16 residues long.

The sample holds one count of this clone. This chain links TRBV7-3 with TRBJ2-5; perhaps D is TRBD1 or TRBD2 (5 bases each). The length of the CDR3 is 15 residues. Germline V lookup: CDR1 SGHTA, CDR2 FQGTGA. V lost 4 bases and J lost 2, with 14 bases in between. CDR3 bases: TGTGCCAGCAGCTCTCCGGGACGGACACAAGAGACCCAGTACTTC. Its translation is CASSSPGRTQETQYF.

The V and J genes are TRBV30 and TRBJ2-4; unclear D gene. CDR1 and CDR2 (germline): GTSNPN, SVGIG (reference sequence). With 0 bases removed from V and 0 bases from J, the gap between germline ends came to 12 bases. This CDR3 region has 16 residues. The CDR3 loop is CAWSVMTGLAKNIQYF. CDR3 nucleotide sequence: TGTGCCTGGAGTGTAATGACCGGGCTAGCCAAAAACATTCAGTACTTC.

The chain has TRBV5-1 and TRBJ2-2; TRBD1 might be the D (5 bases). Trimming cost V 3 bases and J 4 bases, with 10 bases left between them. Looked up from germline, CDR1 is SGHRS and CDR2 is YFSETQ. The length of the CDR3 is 14 residues. The CDR3 sequence: CASSYTGSTGELFF. The CDR3 bases are TGCGCCAGCAGCTATACAGGTTCCACCGGGGAGCTGTTTTTT.

J is TRBJ2-3 and V is TRBV7-9; D possibly corresponds to TRBD1 (7 bases). Trimming took 5 bases from V and 4 from J, leaving 16 bases between them. This CDR3 comprises 15 residues. Germline CDR1 and CDR2: SEHNR and FQNEAQ (reference sequence). The CDR3 DNA sequence: TGTGCCAGCAGCCCGGGGCAGGGGGGATCAGATACGCAGTATTTT. Translation: CASSPGQGGSDTQYF.

The chain links TRBV5-1 to TRBJ1-4; the match to TRBD1 covers 7 bases. The CDR3 covers 16 residues. The V and J ends lost 1 base and 8 bases, in that order; junction bases with no gene match: 11. From germline, CDR1 is SGHRS and CDR2 YFSETQ. The CDR3 here is CASSLSRLGQEEKLFF. As DNA, the CDR3 is TGCGCCAGCAGCTTGTCCCGCCTAGGACAGGAGGAAAAACTGTTTTTT.

This chain links TRBV7-2 with TRBJ2-3, with 7 bases identical to TRBD2. The CDR3 consists of 17 residues. Germline loops: CDR1 SGHTA, CDR2 FQGNSA. With V trimmed by 3 bases and J by 0 bases, 9 bases remained unmatched. The CDR3 DNA reads as TGTGCCAGCAGCTTTTGGTTCTTGCGGGGGAGCACAGATACGCAGTATTTT. Its translation: CASSFWFLRGSTDTQYF.

The chain carries TRBV27 and TRBJ2-1; no clear D gene. Trimming took 5 bases from V and 7 from J, leaving 9 bases between them. Per the germline V gene, CDR1 is MNHEY and CDR2 is SMNVEV (reference sequence). This CDR3 has 12 amino acids. CDR3 DNA: TGTGCCAGCAGTACACTTCCTAATGAGCAGTTCTTC. Translated: CASSTLPNEQFF.

This clone was observed a few times. V and J are TRBV7-9 and TRBJ1-4, with D perhaps matching TRBD1 (5 bases). The CDR3 loop spans 16 amino acids. V lost 4 bases to trimming and J lost 7 bases, with 19 bases between them. Germline assignment: CDR1 SEHNR and CDR2 FQNEAQ (reference sequence). The CDR3 spells CASSSDIGTVFEKLFF. CDR3 DNA sequence: TGTGCCAGCAGCTCAGATATTGGGACCGTCTTTGAAAAACTGTTTTTT.

The genes are TRBV2 and TRBJ1-5; a possible D gene is TRBD1 (5 bases). The ends were cut back, 4 bases at V and 4 bases at J, with 17 bases in the middle. The CDR3 loop spans 16 amino acids. Germline lookup yields CDR1 SNHLY and CDR2 FYNNEI. The CDR3 loop reads CASSVGLWGRNQPQHF. The CDR3 nucleotides read TGTGCCAGCAGTGTCGGTCTGTGGGGACGGAATCAGCCCCAGCATTTT.